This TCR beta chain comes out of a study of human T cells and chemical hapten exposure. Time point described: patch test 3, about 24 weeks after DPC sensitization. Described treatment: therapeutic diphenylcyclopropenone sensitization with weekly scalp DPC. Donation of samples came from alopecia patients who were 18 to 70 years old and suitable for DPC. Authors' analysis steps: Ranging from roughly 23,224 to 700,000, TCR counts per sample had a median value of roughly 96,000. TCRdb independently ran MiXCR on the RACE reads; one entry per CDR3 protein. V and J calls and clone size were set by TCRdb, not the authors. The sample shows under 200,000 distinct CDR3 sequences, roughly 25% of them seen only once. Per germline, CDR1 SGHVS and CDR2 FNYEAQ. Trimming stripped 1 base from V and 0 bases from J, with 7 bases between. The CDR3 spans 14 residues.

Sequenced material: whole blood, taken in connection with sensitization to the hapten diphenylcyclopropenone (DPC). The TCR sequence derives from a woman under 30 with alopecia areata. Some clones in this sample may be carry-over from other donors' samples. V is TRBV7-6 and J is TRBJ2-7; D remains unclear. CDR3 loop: CASSLDSRSYEQYF. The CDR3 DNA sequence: TGTGCCAGCAGCTTAGACAGCCGCTCCTACGAGCAGTACTTC.